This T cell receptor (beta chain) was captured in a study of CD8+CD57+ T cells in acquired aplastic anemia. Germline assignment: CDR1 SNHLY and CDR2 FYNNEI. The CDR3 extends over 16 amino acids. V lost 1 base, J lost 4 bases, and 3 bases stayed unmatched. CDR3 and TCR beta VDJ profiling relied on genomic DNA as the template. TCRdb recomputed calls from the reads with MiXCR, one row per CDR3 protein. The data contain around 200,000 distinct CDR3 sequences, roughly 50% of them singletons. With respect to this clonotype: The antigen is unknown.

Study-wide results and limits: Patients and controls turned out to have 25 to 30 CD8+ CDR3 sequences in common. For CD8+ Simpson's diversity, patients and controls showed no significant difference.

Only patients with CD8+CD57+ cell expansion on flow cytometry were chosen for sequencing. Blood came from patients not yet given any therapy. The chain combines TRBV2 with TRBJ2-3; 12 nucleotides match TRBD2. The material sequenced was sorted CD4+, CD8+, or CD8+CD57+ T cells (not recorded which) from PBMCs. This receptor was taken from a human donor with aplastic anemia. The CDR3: CASSEGLAGAADTQYF. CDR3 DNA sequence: TGTGCCAGCAGTGAAGGACTAGCGGGAGCCGCAGATACGCAGTATTTT.